This T cell receptor (beta chain) was sequenced in a study of CD8 T cells in Susac syndrome (dated by TCRdb to 2018 to 2020). Context from the whole study: The study used repertoire sequencing to test whether antigen drove CD8+ T cell activation and differentiation in Susac syndrome.

RNA was extracted with the RNeasy kit and 0.5 to 1 ug was reverse transcribed using random hexamers. TCR beta CDR3 regions were amplified with the immunoSEQ multiplex PCR assay covering 54 Vbeta and 13 Jbeta segments. Bias from PCR amplification was corrected by using a synthetic template baseline for primer optimization and for computational correction. In the source study's methods: Reads were annotated to V, D and J genes according to IMGT and were analyzed with immunoSEQ Analyzer, with only productive sequences retained. Clonality was calculated as one minus the Shannon entropy normalized by log2 of the number of productive unique sequences. Public and private clones were assessed among the 100 most prevalent clones of each patient and control. Susac-specific clones were defined as absent from healthy and MS cohorts, around 1,000 published viral clones and other ImmuneACCESS disease sequences. The public reads were reprocessed in TCRdb via fastp at Q25 and MiXCR, keeping in-frame beta chains. Rows merge per CDR3 protein into single entries with the most common DNA and genes. The V and J calls come from TCRdb's annotation, not from the publication. The sample contains about 300,000 distinct CDR3 sequences, 92% of them found a single time. The top ten constitute approximately 0.065% of the sample.

The paper as a whole reports these results and caveats: The TCR sequencing and HLA analysis was acknowledged to have included a relatively small number of individuals.

With respect to this clonotype: The target of this receptor is not known. Per-nucleotide qualities are absent, and no much larger clonotype sits a single base away.

CDR1 is given as SEHNR and CDR2 as FQNEAQ, both from the germline V gene (reference sequence). Counted from cysteine to phenylalanine, this CDR3 has 17 amino acids. Just the 51-base CDR3 DNA is kept, in frame starting at base 1. V lost 5 bases and J lost 2 bases, and the count of bases not matched to a germline gene is 9. High-throughput TCR beta sequencing profiled peripheral blood CD8+ and CD4+ T cells from healthy donors, Susac syndrome patients and multiple sclerosis patients. The multiple sclerosis controls were treatment-naive patients who had stable or active relapsing-remitting disease and met the revised McDonald criteria. CD8+ TEMRA cells were enriched by FACS, while bulk CD8+ and CD4+ T cells were purified by magnetic negative isolation. Blood was collected in EDTA tubes and processed within 24 hours, with PBMCs isolated through density gradient centrifugation. PBMCs intended for TCR sequencing were cryopreserved in liquid nitrogen and thawed later in a water bath at 37 degrees C. The sorted or isolated CD4+, CD8+ and CD8+ TEMRA cells had a purity of 90% or higher.

The sequence derives from a human donor with multiple sclerosis. The V and J genes are TRBV7-9 and TRBJ2-6; 7 bases in between match TRBD1. Material: CD4+ T cells from PBMCs. The DNA is TGTGCCAGCAGCGATAGCCTAGGGGGCGCTGGGGCCAACGTCCTGACTTTC. This codes for CASSDSLGGAGANVLTF.